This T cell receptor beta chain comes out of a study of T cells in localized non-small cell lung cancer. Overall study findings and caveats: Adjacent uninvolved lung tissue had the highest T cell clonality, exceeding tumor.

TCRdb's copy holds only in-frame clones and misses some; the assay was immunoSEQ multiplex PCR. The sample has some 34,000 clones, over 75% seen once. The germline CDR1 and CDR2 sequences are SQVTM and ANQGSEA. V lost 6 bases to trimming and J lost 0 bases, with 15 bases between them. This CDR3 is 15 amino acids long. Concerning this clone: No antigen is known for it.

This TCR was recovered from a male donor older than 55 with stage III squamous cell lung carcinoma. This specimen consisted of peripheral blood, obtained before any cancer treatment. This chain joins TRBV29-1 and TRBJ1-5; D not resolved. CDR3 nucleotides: TGCAGCGTGACGAAGGACTCAAATAGCAATCAGCCCCAGCATTTT. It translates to CSVTKDSNSNQPQHF.